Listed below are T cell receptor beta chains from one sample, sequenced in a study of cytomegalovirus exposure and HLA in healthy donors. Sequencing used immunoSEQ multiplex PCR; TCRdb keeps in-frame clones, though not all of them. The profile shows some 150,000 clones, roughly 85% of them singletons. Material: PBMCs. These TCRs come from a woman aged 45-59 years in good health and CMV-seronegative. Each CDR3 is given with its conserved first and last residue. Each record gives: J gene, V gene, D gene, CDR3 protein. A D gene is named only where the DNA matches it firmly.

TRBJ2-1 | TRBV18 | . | CASSPSQDNEQFF
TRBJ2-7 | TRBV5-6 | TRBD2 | CASSPWEGYEQYF
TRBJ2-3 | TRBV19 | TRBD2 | CASSIVGLGGGTDTQYF
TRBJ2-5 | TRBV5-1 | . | CASSRRDTIARETQYF
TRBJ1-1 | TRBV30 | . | CAWRDGLGGAFF
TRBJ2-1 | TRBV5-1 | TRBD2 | CASSTPSGAYNEQFF
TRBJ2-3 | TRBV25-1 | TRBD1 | CATNSDRGTSDTQYF
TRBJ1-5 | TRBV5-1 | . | CASSSGDSNQPQHF
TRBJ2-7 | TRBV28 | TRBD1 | CASSTRDRGPSYEQYF
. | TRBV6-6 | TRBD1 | CATGDRDYEQYF
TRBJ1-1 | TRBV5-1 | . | CASSIENTEAFF
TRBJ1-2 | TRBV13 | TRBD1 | CASSPTGVDYGYTF
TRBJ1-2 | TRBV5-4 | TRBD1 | CASSPRGQNYGYTF
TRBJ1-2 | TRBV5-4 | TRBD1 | CASSLAGADRGQTHTF
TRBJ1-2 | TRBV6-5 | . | CAIRGERYGYTF
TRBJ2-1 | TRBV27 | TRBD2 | CASGLTSGPTYNEQFF
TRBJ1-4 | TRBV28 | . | CASSQRRAGTNEKLFF
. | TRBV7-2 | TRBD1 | CASSLDRVSYEQYF
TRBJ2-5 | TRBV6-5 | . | CASSYPGRLGQETQYF
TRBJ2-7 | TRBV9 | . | CASSPSDGVTYEQYF
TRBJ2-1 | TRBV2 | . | CASSVGLPNNEQFF
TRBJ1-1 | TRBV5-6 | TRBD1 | CASSWDRGYDTEAFF
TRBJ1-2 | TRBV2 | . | CASSVSERGYTF
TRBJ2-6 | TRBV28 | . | CASSPLGAGANVLTF
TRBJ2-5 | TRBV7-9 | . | CASSTPGGQNPGTQYF